The TCR beta chain under discussion was sequenced for a study of human T cells and chemical hapten exposure (dated by TCRdb to the early 2020s). Background on the whole study: For sensitization, 2% DPC in acetone was applied to a roughly 2 cm by roughly 2 cm area of upper inner arm skin. Throughout the roughly 24-week study period, patients were also given weekly therapeutic DPC doses on the scalp. Patch testing was performed on the upper back with Finn chambers containing 0.01% DPC, and the patch tests were scored after 6 days according to International Contact Dermatitis Research Group standards. Alopecia areata with under or over 50% scalp involvement, alopecia totalis and alopecia universalis were represented in the patient cohort, which was mostly female. Libraries were combined into a pool for sequencing, and differences in TCR yield between samples came mainly from small differences in library volumes within the pool. This study followed changes in the peripheral blood TCR repertoire in vivo during primary and secondary sensitization of alopecia patients to the hapten diphenylcyclopropenone (DPC). Blood samples were taken from patients before sensitization (week 0) and at 2, 6 and about 24 weeks after DPC sensitization. Blood for TCR sequencing was provided by twenty-nine alopecia patients at one to four time points (pre-sensitization, 2, 6 and 24 weeks). Study-wide conclusions, independent of this receptor: Expanded TCRs formed significantly more large CDR3 similarity clusters than pre-sensitization or healthy control sets, consistent with antigen-driven responses. The number of PT1 expanded TCRs positively correlated with patch test score, significant at thresholds 8, 16 and 32 but not 4. The number of TCRs above 1 in 1000 frequency did not change with DPC sensitization; there was no evidence of global repertoire structure alterations. After repeated subsampling, the strength of the expansion versus patch-test correlation and the threshold at which it became significant changed. Because all patients had alopecia, a presumed autoimmune disease, the immune response of the patients might differ from that of healthy individuals.

The time point label on this specimen signifies: pre-sensitization, week 0. Per the publication, the treatment or condition label means: therapeutic diphenylcyclopropenone sensitization with weekly scalp DPC. At each patch-test visit, blood was drawn before the patch test was applied. Eligible patients were aged 18 to 70, diagnosed with alopecia, deemed suitable for DPC therapy, and excluded if pregnant. Unfractionated whole blood was collected in Tempus Blood RNA tubes, and total RNA was extracted from that blood. Library preparation used RACE. The run used a NextSeq 500. During library preparation, unique molecular identifiers were attached to individual cDNA molecules so that TCRs could be counted in a quantitative, reproducible way. Each blood RNA sample was used to sequence both TCR alpha and TCR beta chains. In the original analysis: A median of about 89,000 TCRs per sample was observed, with a range of 23,224 to 690,600. The Decombinator software suite was used to annotate the V, J and CDR3 of the TCR reads. Every sample was subsampled to the same number of TCRs (28,000) for the PS versus PT1 abundance plots. Expanded TCRs were defined as absent before sensitization and observed at least eight times at the 2-week time point. The public sequencing data were trimmed at Q25 with fastp and processed into clonotypes with MiXCR by TCRdb, which kept only in-frame beta chains. Entries are consolidated by CDR3 protein sequence, retaining the most common genes and DNA. The V and J calls and clone size come from TCRdb's table, not from the authors' own analysis. This sample holds about 180,000 distinct CDR3 sequences; just under 30% were observed only once. Clones ranked in the top ten supply 2.9% of the sample.

In its sample, this clonotype was seen a few times. The antigen this receptor binds is unknown. Base-call qualities are not available, and no considerably larger clone is one nucleotide away. The CDR1 and CDR2 encoded by the germline V gene are MNHNS and SASEGT. Trimming at the junction amounts to 5 bases on V and 0 bases on J, and the germline ends lie 16 bases apart. Including cysteine and phenylalanine, the CDR3 has 17 amino acids. Solely the CDR3 DNA is kept, with 51 bases framed from the first base. Sequences were derived from whole blood, sampled in connection with sensitization to the hapten diphenylcyclopropenone (DPC). Here the chain combines TRBV6-1 and TRBJ2-2, and TRBD1 may be the D gene, going by 6 matching bases. The TCR comes from a woman aged 25 to 39 with alopecia areata. Some clones in this sample may be carry-over from other donors' samples. The CDR3 region: CASSPQGTAANTGELFF. The DNA reads TGTGCCAGCAGTCCCCAGGGGACCGCCGCGAACACCGGGGAGCTGTTTTTT.